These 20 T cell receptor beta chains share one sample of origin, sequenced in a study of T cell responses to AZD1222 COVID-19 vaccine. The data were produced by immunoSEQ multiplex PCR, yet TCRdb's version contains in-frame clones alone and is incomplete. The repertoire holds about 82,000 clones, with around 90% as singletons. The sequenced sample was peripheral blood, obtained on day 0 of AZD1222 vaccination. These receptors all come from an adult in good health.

CDR3 in amino acids: CASSFILANYGYTF. The CDR3 DNA sequence: TGTGCCAGCAGTTTCATCCTAGCTAACTATGGCTACACCTTC. V gene TRBV28 combines with J gene TRBJ1-2, with D uncertain. CDR1 is MDHEN and CDR2 is SYDVKM in the germline V gene. This CDR3 comprises 14 residues. Trimming stripped 3 bases from V and 0 bases from J, with 8 bases between.

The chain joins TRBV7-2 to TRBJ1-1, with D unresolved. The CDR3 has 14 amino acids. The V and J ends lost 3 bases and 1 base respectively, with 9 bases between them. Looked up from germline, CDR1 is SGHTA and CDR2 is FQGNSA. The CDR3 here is CASSLEEGNTEAFF. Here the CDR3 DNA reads TGTGCCAGCAGCTTGGAGGAGGGGAACACTGAAGCTTTCTTT.

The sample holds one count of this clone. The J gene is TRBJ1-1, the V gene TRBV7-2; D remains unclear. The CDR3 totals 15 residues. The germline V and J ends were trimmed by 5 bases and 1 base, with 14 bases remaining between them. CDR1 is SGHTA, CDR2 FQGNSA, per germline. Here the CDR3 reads CASSPMLLGNTEAFF. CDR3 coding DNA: TGTGCCAGCAGCCCGATGCTGCTTGGGAACACTGAAGCTTTCTTT.

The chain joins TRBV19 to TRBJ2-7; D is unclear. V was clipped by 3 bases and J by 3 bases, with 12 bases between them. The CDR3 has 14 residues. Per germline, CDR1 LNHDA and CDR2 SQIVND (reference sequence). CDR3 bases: TGTGCCAGTAGTATCGGGTATTCCGGCTACGAGCAGTACTTC. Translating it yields CASSIGYSGYEQYF.

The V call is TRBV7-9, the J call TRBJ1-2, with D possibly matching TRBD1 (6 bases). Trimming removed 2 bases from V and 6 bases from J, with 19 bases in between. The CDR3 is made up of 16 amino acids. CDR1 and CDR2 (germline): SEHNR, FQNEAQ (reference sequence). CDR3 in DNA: TGTGCCAGCAGCTTACATCCGGGGGCGTTGGCGGATGGCTACACCTTC. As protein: CASSLHPGALADGYTF.

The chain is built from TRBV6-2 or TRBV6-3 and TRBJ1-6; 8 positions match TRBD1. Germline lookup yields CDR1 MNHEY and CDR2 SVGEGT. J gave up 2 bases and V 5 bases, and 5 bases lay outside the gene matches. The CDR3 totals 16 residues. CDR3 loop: CASSRQGRTYNSPLHF. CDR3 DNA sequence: TGTGCCAGCAGTAGACAGGGGAGAACCTATAATTCACCCCTCCACTTT.

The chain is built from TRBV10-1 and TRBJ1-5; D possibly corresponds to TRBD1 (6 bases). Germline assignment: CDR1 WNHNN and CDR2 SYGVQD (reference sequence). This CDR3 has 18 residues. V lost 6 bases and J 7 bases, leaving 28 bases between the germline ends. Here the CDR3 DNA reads TGCGCCAGCAGCTTCCCCCGACCAGATACAGGGAGGGGACAGCCCCAGCATTTT. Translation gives CASSFPRPDTGRGQPQHF.

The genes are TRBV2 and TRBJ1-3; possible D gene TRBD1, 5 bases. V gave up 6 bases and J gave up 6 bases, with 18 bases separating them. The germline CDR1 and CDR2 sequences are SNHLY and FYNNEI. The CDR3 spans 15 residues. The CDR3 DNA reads TGTGCCAGCAGGGGGACCGGTCTACTAATAAACACCATATATTTT. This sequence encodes CASRGTGLLINTIYF.

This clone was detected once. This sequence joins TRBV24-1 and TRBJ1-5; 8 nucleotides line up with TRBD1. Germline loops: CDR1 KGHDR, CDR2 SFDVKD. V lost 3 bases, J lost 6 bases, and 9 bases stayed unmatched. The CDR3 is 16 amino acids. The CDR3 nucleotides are TGTGCCACCAGTGATCTTGGACAGGGTAAAGGTCAGCCCCAGCATTTT. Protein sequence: CATSDLGQGKGQPQHF.

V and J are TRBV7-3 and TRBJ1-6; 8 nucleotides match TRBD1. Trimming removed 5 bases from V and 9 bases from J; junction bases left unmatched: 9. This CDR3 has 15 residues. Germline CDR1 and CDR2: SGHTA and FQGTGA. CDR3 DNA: TGTGCCAGCAGCCCAGACAGGGGTCGGCTTTCACCCCTCCACTTT. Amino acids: CASSPDRGRLSPLHF.

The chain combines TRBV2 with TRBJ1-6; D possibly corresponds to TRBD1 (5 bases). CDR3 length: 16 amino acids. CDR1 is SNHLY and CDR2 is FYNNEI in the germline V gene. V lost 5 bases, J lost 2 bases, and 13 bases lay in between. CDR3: CASSQGTFTYNSPLHF. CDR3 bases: TGTGCCAGCAGTCAAGGGACCTTTACCTATAATTCACCCCTCCACTTT.

The CDR3 region has the DNA TGCGCCAGCAGCTGGGATCAGAACACTGAAGCTTTCTTT. Amino acid sequence: CASSWDQNTEAFF. This chain links TRBV4-1 with TRBJ1-1, with D hard to call. This CDR3 is built from 13 residues. CDR1 is MGHRA, CDR2 YSYEKL, per germline. Deletions cut 5 bases from V and 1 base from J, with 8 bases between.

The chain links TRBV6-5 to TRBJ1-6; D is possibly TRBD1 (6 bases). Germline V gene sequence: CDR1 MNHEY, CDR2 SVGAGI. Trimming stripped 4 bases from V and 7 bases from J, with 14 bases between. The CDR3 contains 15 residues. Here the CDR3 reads CASSWGDNPNSPLHF. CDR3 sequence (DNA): TGTGCCAGCAGTTGGGGGGACAACCCGAATTCACCCCTCCACTTT.

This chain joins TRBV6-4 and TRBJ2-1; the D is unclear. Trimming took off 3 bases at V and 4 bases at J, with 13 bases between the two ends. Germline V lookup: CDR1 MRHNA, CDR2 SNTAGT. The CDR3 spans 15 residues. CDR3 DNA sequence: TGTGCCAGCAGTGAATATCCAACAGAATACAATGAGCAGTTCTTC. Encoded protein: CASSEYPTEYNEQFF.

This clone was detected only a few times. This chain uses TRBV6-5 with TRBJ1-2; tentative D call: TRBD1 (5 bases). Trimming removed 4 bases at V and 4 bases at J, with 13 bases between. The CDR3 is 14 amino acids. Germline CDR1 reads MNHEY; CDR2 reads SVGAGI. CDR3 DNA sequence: TGTGCCAGCAGTTCCCTTAGACAGAGCTATGGCTACACCTTC. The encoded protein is CASSSLRQSYGYTF.

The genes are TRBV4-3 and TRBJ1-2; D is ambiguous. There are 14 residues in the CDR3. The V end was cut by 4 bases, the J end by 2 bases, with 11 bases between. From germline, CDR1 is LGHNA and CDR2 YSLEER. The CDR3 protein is CASSPEYANYGYTF. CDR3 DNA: TGCGCCAGCAGCCCGGAATATGCCAACTATGGCTACACCTTC.

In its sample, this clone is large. Here the CDR3 reads CAWSGSSGGYEQFF. Written as DNA, the CDR3 is TGTGCCTGGAGTGGATCTAGCGGGGGGTATGAGCAGTTCTTC. The chain couples TRBV30 to TRBJ2-1; TRBD2 aligns across 11 bases. With V trimmed by 1 base and J by 8 bases, 4 bases remained unmatched. The CDR3 loop spans 14 amino acids. Germline lookup yields CDR1 GTSNPN and CDR2 SVGIG (reference sequence).

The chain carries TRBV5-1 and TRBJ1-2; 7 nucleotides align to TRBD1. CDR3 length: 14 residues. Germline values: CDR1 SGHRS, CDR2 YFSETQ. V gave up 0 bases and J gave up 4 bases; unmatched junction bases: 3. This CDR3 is CASSLAGQIYGYTF. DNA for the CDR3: TGCGCCAGCAGCTTGGCGGGACAGATCTATGGCTACACCTTC.

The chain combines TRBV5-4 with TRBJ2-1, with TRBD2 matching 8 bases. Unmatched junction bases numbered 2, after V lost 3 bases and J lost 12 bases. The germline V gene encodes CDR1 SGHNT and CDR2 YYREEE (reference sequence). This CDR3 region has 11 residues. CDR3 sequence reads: CASSSGTRQFF. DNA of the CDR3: TGTGCCAGCAGCTCCGGGACTAGGCAGTTCTTC.

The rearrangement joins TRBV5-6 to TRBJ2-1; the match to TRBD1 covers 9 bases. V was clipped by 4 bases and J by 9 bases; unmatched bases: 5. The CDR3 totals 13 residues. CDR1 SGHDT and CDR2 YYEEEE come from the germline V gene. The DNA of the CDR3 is TGTGCCAGCAGCAGGGACAGGGATCGTGAGCAGTTCTTC. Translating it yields CASSRDRDREQFF.